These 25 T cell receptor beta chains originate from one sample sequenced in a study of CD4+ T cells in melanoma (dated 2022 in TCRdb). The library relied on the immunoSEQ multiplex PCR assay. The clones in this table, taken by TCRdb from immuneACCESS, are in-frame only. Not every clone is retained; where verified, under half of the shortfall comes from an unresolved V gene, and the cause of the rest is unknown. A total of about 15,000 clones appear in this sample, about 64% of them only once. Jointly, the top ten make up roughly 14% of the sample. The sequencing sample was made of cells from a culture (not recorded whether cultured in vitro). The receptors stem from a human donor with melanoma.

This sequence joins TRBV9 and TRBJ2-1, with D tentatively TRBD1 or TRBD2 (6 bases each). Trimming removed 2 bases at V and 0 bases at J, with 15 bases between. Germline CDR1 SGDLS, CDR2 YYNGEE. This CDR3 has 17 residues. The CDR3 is CASSVGPGGTSYNEQFF. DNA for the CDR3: TGTGCCAGCAGCGTGGGGCCCGGGGGCACCTCCTACAATGAGCAGTTCTTC.

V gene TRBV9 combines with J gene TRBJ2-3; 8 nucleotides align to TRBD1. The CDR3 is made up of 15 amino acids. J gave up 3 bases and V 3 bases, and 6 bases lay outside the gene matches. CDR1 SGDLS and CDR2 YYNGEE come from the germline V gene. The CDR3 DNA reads TGTGCCAGCAGCGCCCCGGGACAGGTTACAGATACGCAGTATTTT. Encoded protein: CASSAPGQVTDTQYF.

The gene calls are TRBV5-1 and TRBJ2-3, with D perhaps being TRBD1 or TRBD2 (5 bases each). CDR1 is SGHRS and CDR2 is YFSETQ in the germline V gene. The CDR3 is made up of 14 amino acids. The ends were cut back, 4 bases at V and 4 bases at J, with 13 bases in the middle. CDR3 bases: TGCGCCAGCAGCCGGAGCCGAGGGGCAGATACGCAGTATTTT. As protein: CASSRSRGADTQYF.

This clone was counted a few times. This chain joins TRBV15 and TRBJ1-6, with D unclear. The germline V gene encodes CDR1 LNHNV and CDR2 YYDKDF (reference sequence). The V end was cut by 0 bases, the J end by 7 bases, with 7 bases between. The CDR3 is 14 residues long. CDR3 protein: CATSREALNSPLHF. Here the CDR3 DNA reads TGTGCCACCAGCAGAGAGGCCCTGAATTCACCCCTCCACTTT.

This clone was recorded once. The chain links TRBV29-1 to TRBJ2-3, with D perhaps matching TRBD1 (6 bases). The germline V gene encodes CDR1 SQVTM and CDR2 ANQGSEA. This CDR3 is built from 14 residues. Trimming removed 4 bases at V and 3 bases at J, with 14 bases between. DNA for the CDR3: TGCAGCGTTGTGGTGGGACAAATTACAGATACGCAGTATTTT. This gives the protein CSVVVGQITDTQYF.

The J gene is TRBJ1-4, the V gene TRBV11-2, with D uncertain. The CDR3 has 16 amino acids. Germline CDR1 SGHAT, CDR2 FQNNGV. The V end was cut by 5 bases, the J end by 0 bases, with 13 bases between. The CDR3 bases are TGTGCCAGCAGCAAGAATTCGGGTGCAACTAATGAAAAACTGTTTTTT. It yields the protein CASSKNSGATNEKLFF.

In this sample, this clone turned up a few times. Here the CDR3 reads CASSLVGGGGAHEQYF. The CDR3 bases are TGTGCCAGCAGCTTGGTTGGCGGCGGGGGGGCCCACGAGCAGTACTTC. This chain uses TRBV5-4 with TRBJ2-7; 9 bases agree with TRBD2. Per germline, CDR1 SGHNT and CDR2 YYREEE (reference sequence). The CDR3 sequence is 16 residues long. V trimming: 0 bases; J trimming: 5 bases; junction bases outside the gene matches: 9.

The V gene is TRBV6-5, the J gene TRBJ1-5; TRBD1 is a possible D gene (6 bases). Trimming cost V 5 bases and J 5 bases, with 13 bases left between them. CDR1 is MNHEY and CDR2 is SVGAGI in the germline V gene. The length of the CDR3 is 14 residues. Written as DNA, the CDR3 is TGTGCCAGCAGTAGCGAACAGGGTTATCAGCCCCAGCATTTT. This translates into CASSSEQGYQPQHF.

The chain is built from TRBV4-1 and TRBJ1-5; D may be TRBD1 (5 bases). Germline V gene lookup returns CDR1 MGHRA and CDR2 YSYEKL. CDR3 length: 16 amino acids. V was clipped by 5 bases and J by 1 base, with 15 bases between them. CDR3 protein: CASSFRGPGSNQPQHF. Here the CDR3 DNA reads TGCGCCAGCAGCTTCCGGGGCCCCGGGAGCAATCAGCCCCAGCATTTT.

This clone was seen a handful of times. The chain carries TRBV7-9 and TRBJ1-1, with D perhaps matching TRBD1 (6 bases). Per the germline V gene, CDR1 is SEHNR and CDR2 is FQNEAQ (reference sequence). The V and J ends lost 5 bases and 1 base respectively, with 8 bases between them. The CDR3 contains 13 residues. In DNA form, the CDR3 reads TGTGCCAGCAGCCTACAGGGGAACACTGAAGCTTTCTTT. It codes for CASSLQGNTEAFF.

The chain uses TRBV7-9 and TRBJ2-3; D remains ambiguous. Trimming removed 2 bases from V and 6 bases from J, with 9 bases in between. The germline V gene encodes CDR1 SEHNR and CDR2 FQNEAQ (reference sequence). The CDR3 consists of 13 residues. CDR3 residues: CASSLSSGDTQYF. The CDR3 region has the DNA TGTGCCAGCAGCTTATCTTCCGGTGATACGCAGTATTTT. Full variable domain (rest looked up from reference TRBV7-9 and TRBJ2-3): DTGVSQNPRHKITKRGQNVTFRCDPISEHNRLYWYRQTLGQGPEFLTYFQNEAQLEKSRLLSDRFSAERPKGSFSTLEIQRTEQGDSAMYLCASSLSSGDTQYFGPGTRLTVL.

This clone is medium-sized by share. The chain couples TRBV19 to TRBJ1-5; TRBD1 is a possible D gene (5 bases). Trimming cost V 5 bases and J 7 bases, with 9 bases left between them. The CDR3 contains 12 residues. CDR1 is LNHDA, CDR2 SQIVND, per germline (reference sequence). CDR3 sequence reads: CASSFQGQPQHF. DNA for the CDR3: TGTGCCAGTAGTTTCCAGGGACAGCCCCAGCATTTT.

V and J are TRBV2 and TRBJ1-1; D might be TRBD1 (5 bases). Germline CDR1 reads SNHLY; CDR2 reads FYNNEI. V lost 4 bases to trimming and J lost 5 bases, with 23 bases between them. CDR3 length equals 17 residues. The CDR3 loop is CASSGGAGRVGGTEAFF. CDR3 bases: TGTGCCAGCAGTGGTGGGGCCGGCAGGGTGGGGGGGACTGAAGCTTTCTTT.

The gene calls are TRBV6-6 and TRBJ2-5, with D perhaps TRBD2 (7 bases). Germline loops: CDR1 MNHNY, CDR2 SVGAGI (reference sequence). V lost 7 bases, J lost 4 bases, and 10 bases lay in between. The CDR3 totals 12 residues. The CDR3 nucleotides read TGTGCCAGCAATGGGGGGGCAGAGACCCAGTACTTC. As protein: CASNGGAETQYF.

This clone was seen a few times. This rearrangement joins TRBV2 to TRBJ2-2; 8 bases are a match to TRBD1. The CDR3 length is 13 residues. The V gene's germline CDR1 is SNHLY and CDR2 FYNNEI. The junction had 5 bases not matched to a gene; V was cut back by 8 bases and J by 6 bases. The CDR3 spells CASRTGSAGELFF. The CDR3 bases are TGTGCCAGCCGGACAGGGTCGGCCGGGGAGCTGTTTTTT.

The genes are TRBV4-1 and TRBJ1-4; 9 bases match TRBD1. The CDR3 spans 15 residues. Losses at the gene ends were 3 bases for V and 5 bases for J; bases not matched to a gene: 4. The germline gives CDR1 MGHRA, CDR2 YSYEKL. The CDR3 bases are TGCGCCAGCAGCCATCCGACAGGGGGGAATGAAAAACTGTTTTTT. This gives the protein CASSHPTGGNEKLFF.

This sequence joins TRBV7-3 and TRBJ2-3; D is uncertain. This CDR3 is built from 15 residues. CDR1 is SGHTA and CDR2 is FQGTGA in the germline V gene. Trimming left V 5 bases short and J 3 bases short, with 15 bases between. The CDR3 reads CASSPFGAATDTQYF. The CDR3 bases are TGTGCCAGCAGCCCGTTCGGAGCAGCAACAGATACGCAGTATTTT.

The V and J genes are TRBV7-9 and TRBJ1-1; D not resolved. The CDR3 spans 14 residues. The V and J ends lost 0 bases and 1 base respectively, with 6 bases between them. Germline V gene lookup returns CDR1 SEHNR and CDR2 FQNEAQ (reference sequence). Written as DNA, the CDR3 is TGTGCCAGCAGCTTAGCCGTGGGGAACACTGAAGCTTTCTTT. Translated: CASSLAVGNTEAFF.

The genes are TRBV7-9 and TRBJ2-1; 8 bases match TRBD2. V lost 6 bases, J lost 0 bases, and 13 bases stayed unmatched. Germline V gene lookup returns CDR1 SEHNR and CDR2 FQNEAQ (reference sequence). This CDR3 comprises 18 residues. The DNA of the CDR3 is TGTGCCAGCAGAGGTAGCGGGGCCCGAATAAGCTCCTACAATGAGCAGTTCTTC. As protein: CASRGSGARISSYNEQFF.

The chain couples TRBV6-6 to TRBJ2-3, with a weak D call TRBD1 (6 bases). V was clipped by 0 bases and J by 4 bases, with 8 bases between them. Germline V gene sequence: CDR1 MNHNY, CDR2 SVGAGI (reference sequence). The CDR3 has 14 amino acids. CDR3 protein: CASSYSEGADTQYF. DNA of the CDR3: TGTGCCAGCAGTTACTCAGAGGGGGCAGATACGCAGTATTTT.

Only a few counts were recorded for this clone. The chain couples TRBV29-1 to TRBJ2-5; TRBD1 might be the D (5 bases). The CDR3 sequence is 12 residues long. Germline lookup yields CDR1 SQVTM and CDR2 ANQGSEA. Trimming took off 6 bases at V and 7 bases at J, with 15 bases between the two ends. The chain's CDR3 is CSVNTGSGTQYF. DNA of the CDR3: TGCAGCGTCAATACAGGCTCGGGGACCCAGTACTTC.

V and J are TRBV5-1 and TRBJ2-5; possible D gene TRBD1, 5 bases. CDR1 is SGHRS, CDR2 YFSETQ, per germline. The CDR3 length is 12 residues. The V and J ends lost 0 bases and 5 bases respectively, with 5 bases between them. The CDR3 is CASSLEGETQYF. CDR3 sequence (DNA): TGCGCCAGCAGCTTGGAGGGGGAGACCCAGTACTTC.

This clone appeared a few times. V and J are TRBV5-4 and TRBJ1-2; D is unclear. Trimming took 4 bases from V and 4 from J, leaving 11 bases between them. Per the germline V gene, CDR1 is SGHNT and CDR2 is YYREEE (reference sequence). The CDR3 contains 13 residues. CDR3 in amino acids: CASSEKGIYGYTF. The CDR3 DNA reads TGTGCCAGCAGCGAGAAGGGCATCTATGGCTACACCTTC.

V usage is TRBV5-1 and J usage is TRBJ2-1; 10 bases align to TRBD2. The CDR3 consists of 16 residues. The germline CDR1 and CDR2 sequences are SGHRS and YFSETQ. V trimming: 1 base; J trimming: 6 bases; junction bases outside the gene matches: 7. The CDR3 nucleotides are TGCGCCAGCAGCTTGATGTGGGCTAGCGGGGGCAATGAGCAGTTCTTC. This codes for CASSLMWASGGNEQFF.

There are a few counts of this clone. The CDR3 region has the DNA TGTGCCAGCAGACGACGACAGGACACTGAAGCTTTCTTT. This sequence encodes CASRRRQDTEAFF. The chain couples TRBV7-9 to TRBJ1-1, with D possibly being TRBD1 (6 bases). CDR1 SEHNR and CDR2 FQNEAQ come from the germline V gene (reference sequence). Trimming pared 6 bases from V and 3 bases from J, leaving 11 bases between. CDR3 length equals 13 residues.